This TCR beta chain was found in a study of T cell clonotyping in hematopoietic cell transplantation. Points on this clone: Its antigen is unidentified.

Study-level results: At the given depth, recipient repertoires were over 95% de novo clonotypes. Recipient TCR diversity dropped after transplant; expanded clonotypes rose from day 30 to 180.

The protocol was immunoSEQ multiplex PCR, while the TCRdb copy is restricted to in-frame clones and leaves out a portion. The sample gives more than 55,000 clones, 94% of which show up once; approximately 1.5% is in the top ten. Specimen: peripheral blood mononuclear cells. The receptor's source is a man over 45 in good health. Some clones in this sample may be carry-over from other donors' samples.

The CDR3 bases are TGTGCCAGCAGTTTCGGACAGGGAAGCACCGGGGAGCTGTTTTTT. It yields the protein CASSFGQGSTGELFF. The chain joins TRBV6-5 to TRBJ2-2; 8 bases are a match to TRBD1. V dropped 4 bases and J dropped 4; count of bases not matched to a gene: 5. Germline loops: CDR1 MNHEY, CDR2 SVGAGI. The CDR3 contains 15 residues.